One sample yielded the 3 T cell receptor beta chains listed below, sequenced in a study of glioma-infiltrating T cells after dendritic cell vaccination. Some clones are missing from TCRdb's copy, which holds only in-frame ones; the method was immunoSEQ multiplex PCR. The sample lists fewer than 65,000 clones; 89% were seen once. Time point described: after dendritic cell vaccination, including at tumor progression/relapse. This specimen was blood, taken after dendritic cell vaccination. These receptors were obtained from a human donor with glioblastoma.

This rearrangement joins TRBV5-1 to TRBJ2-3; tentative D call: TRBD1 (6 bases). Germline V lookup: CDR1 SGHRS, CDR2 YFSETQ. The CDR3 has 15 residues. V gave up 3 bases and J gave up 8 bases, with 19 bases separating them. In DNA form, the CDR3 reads TGCGCCAGCAGCTCGCAGACAGGCTCAAGTCGTACGCAGTATTTT. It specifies CASSSQTGSSRTQYF.

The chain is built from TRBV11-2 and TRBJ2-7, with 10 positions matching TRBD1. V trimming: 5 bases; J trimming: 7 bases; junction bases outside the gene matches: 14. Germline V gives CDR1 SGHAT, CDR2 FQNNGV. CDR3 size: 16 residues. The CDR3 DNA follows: TGTGCCAGCAGCCCCTGGACAGGGGGAACTTGGGGTGAGCAGTACTTC. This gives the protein CASSPWTGGTWGEQYF.

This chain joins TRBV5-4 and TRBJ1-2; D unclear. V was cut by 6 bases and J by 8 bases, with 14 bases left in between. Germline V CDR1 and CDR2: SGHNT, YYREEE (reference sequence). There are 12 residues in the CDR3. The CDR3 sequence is CASTPLNGGYTF. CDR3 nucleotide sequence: TGTGCCAGCACCCCATTGAATGGCGGCTACACCTTC.